A single sample gave rise to the 6 T cell receptor beta chains below, sequenced in a study of T cell repertoires in cytomegalovirus infection. TCRdb re-called the reads through MiXCR, storing one row per CDR3 protein. The table records approximately 350,000 distinct CDR3 sequences, 34% of them present only once. These receptors have no known antigen. Sequencing was performed on cultured PBMCs, taken from culture after CMV antigen stimulation. These receptors were taken from a human donor in good health (CMV status not recorded). Some clones in this sample may be carry-over from other donors' samples.

The chain employs TRBV4-2 and TRBJ2-5; TRBD2 is a possible D gene (5 bases). The CDR3 runs 16 residues. Trimming stripped 1 base from V and 2 bases from J, with 14 bases between. Per germline, CDR1 LGHNA and CDR2 YNFKEQ. CDR3 sequence reads: CASSQGGEGVQETQYF. In DNA, the CDR3 is TGTGCCAGCAGCCAAGGAGGAGAGGGAGTACAAGAGACCCAGTACTTC.

This clonotype came up a few times. The chain recombines TRBV7-9 with TRBJ2-3; D may be TRBD2 (6 bases). The length of the CDR3 is 15 residues. V was pared by 5 bases and J by 3 bases, with 15 bases between. Germline values: CDR1 SEHNR, CDR2 FQNEAQ (reference sequence). CDR3 region: CASSRSAGMTDTQYF. DNA of the CDR3: TGTGCCAGCAGCCGGTCGGCGGGAATGACAGATACGCAGTATTTT. Full variable domain (rest looked up from reference TRBV7-9 and TRBJ2-3): DTGVSQNPRHKITKRGQNVTFRCDPISEHNRLYWYRQTLGQGPEFLTYFQNEAQLEKSRLLSDRFSAERPKGSFSTLEIQRTEQGDSAMYLCASSRSAGMTDTQYFGPGTRLTVL.

This clonotype was counted at least ten times. The V and J genes are TRBV11-2 and TRBJ2-5; D is ambiguous. Germline lookup yields CDR1 SGHAT and CDR2 FQNNGV. This CDR3 is 13 amino acids long. Deletions cut 1 base from V and 9 bases from J, with 12 bases between. CDR3 sequence (DNA): TGTGCCAGCAGCTTAGCACCCCGAGCCCCCCAGTACTTC. It specifies CASSLAPRAPQYF.

As to this clonotype: This may be a read error, as it is one base from a much larger clone. The genes are TRBV7-2 and TRBJ2-1; 10 bases match TRBD2. Germline assignment: CDR1 SGHTA and CDR2 FQGNSA. The CDR3 has 16 amino acids. The V and J ends lost 5 bases and 10 bases, in that order; junction bases with no gene match: 14. The CDR3 bases are TGTGCCAGCAGCCCCTACAGCGGGGGGGGCTCCTACGAGCAGTTCTTC. Its protein product is CASSPYSGGGSYEQFF.

The chain recombines TRBV5-1 with TRBJ1-2; D not certain. V was pared by 0 bases and J by 6 bases, with 12 bases between. CDR1 SGHRS and CDR2 YFSETQ come from the germline V gene. The CDR3 spans 14 residues. The CDR3 DNA follows: TGCGCCAGCAGCTTGGCTCCGGGTGTAGATGGCTACACCTTC. It encodes CASSLAPGVDGYTF.

The gene calls are TRBV7-6 and TRBJ2-3; D may be TRBD1 (6 bases). Per germline, CDR1 SGHVS and CDR2 FNYEAQ. CDR3 length equals 14 residues. Trimming removed 5 bases at V and 6 bases at J, with 15 bases between. The CDR3: CASSPHRVPDTQYF. The CDR3 region has the DNA TGTGCCAGCAGCCCCCACAGGGTACCCGATACGCAGTATTTT.